The entry below gives a single T cell receptor (beta chain) sequence along with its context. What it recognizes is unknown. The method was immunoSEQ multiplex PCR; TCRdb's version includes in-frame clones alone and lacks a portion of them. This sample has 75,000 to 90,000 clones, with 75% to 90% found just once. Trimming shortened V by 6 bases and J by 0 bases, and 12 bases separated the two germline ends. CDR3 length: 15 residues. The germline V gene encodes CDR1 KGHSH and CDR2 LQKENI. This entry comes from a study of T cell responses to AZD1222 COVID-19 vaccine. Study-wide results and caveats: There were mostly white British donors and more females than males, and clonal diversity was possibly underestimated. Only a handful of AZD1222 recipients were seropositive at baseline. Increased Spike-specific TCR breadth and depth were observed after two AZD1222 doses. Unmutated variant regions reportedly attract nearly half of all spike-specific TCRs.

The chain joins TRBV18 to TRBJ2-1; tentatively, D is TRBD2 (5 bases). The specimen was peripheral blood, collected on day 0 of AZD1222 vaccination. The sequence was obtained from an adult in good health. CDR3 DNA: TGTGCCAGCTCGGAGGCAGTCCCCTCCTACAATGAGCAGTTCTTC. It specifies CASSEAVPSYNEQFF. Filled out from reference TRBV18 and TRBJ2-1, the complete variable domain reads NAGVMQNPRHLVRRRGQEARLRCSPMKGHSHVYWYRQLPEEGLKFMVYLQKENIIDESGMPKERFSAEFPKEGPSILRIQQVVRGDSAAYFCASSEAVPSYNEQFFGPGTRLTVL.